Each of the 31 T cell receptor beta chains below was sequenced from the same sample in a study of CD8 T cells in Susac syndrome. A quantity of roughly 0.5 to 1 ug RNA underwent reverse transcription using random hexamers. TCRdb processed the immunoSEQ multiplex PCR reads anew with MiXCR; each CDR3 protein has one entry. The profile shows 65,000 to 100,000 distinct CDR3 sequences, about 95% of them singletons. The sequenced material came from CD8+ T cells from PBMCs. The source of these receptors is a human donor with Susac syndrome.

The J gene is TRBJ2-3, the V gene TRBV7-8, with a possible D match to TRBD2 (6 bases). Deletions cut 5 bases from V and 4 bases from J, with 16 bases between. The CDR3 contains 15 residues. Germline V CDR1 and CDR2: SGHVS, FQNEAQ. The CDR3 region has the DNA TGTGCCAGCAGCCGCACCGGGGGAGATCCAGATACGCAGTATTTT. Translation: CASSRTGGDPDTQYF.

The chain combines TRBV14 with TRBJ1-2; TRBD1 aligns across 8 bases. This CDR3 comprises 15 residues. CDR1 and CDR2 from the germline V gene are SGHDN and FVKESK. The J segment lost 3 bases and the V segment lost 4 bases, leaving 7 bases of the junction unmatched. The CDR3 DNA reads TGTGCCAGCAGCCGCTCGGGACAGGCGGACTATGGCTACACCTTC. It codes for CASSRSGQADYGYTF.

V gene TRBV7-9 combines with J gene TRBJ1-1; possible D gene TRBD1, 5 bases. From germline, CDR1 is SEHNR and CDR2 FQNEAQ (reference sequence). With 4 bases removed from V and 8 bases from J, the gap between germline ends came to 8 bases. This CDR3 contains 11 residues. Here the CDR3 reads CASSSTAEAFF. The CDR3 nucleotides read TGTGCCAGCAGCTCGACAGCGGAAGCTTTCTTT.

The chain combines TRBV29-1 with TRBJ2-5; no firm D call. V was cut by 3 bases and J by 0 bases, with 5 bases left in between. This CDR3 region has 12 residues. Per germline, CDR1 SQVTM and CDR2 ANQGSEA. Here the CDR3 reads CSVDSDQETQYF. The CDR3 DNA sequence: TGCAGCGTTGACTCGGACCAAGAGACCCAGTACTTC.

CDR3 sequence reads: CASSVGDREGETQYF. CDR3 nucleotides: TGTGCCAGCAGCGTAGGAGACAGGGAAGGAGAGACCCAGTACTTC. This chain uses TRBV9 with TRBJ2-5; 7 nucleotides match TRBD1. V was pared by 0 bases and J by 4 bases, with 6 bases of the junction left unmatched. Germline-derived CDR1 and CDR2 are SGDLS and YYNGEE. This CDR3 comprises 15 residues.

The J gene is TRBJ2-5, the V gene TRBV27; D is uncertain. Trimming left V 4 bases short and J 10 bases short, with 10 bases between. This CDR3 contains 11 residues. Germline V gene sequence: CDR1 MNHEY, CDR2 SMNVEV (reference sequence). This CDR3 is CASSSSRDQYF. Here the CDR3 DNA reads TGTGCCAGCAGTTCCTCTAGAGACCAGTACTTC.

V and J are TRBV6-2 or TRBV6-3 and TRBJ2-1; D may be TRBD1 (6 bases). With 6 bases removed from V and 8 bases from J, the gap between germline ends came to 23 bases. Germline CDR1 reads MNHEY; CDR2 reads SVGEGT. The CDR3 extends over 16 amino acids. CDR3: CASSYPRDTSNDEQFF. The CDR3 nucleotides read TGTGCCAGCAGCTATCCCCGGGACACTTCGAACGATGAGCAGTTCTTC.

This clonotype was counted between two and nine times. CDR3 nucleotides: TGTGCCAGCCGGGGAGGCGAGACCCAGTACTTC. The encoded protein is CASRGGETQYF. The chain employs TRBV27 and TRBJ2-5; D might be TRBD2 (6 bases). CDR1 and CDR2 from the germline V gene are MNHEY and SMNVEV (reference sequence). The germline V and J ends were trimmed by 8 bases and 5 bases, with 9 bases remaining between them. This CDR3 contains 11 residues.

This clonotype was observed once. The chain uses TRBV9 and TRBJ1-2, with 7 bases fitting TRBD1. The CDR3 extends over 14 amino acids. Trimming removed 0 bases from V and 4 bases from J; junction bases left unmatched: 3. Germline CDR1 and CDR2: SGDLS and YYNGEE. The CDR3 DNA reads as TGTGCCAGCAGCGTAGGGGACAGAACCTATGGCTACACCTTC. Its translation is CASSVGDRTYGYTF.

This clonotype came up once. The chain couples TRBV4-3 to TRBJ1-4; D is ambiguous. Trimming shortened V by 1 base and J by 8 bases, and 11 bases separated the two germline ends. The V gene's germline CDR1 is LGHNA and CDR2 YSLEER. This CDR3 region has 14 residues. CDR3 coding DNA: TGCGCCAGCAGCCAAGTAGTCAAGGGCGAAAAACTGTTTTTT. It codes for CASSQVVKGEKLFF.

The rearrangement joins TRBV27 to TRBJ2-1; 10 bases are a match to TRBD2. This CDR3 comprises 17 residues. V shed 7 bases and J 7 bases; nucleotides not matched to a gene: 16. Germline loops: CDR1 MNHEY, CDR2 SMNVEV (reference sequence). The CDR3 loop is CASKPIGLAGVRNEQFF. CDR3 DNA: TGTGCCAGCAAACCCATCGGGCTAGCGGGGGTTAGGAATGAGCAGTTCTTC.

The chain uses TRBV29-1 and TRBJ2-2; TRBD2 agrees at 8 bases. CDR3 length equals 16 residues. V shed 4 bases, J shed 5 bases, and the junction held 12 bases outside the gene matches. Germline V gives CDR1 SQVTM, CDR2 ANQGSEA. The CDR3 spells CSVVNFGGGKTGELFF. The DNA of the CDR3 is TGCAGCGTTGTAAATTTTGGCGGGGGGAAGACCGGGGAGCTGTTTTTT.

The genes are TRBV7-9 and TRBJ2-7; no reliable D call. V lost 3 bases and J 7 bases, leaving 7 bases between the germline ends. This CDR3 spans 11 amino acids. Per germline, CDR1 SEHNR and CDR2 FQNEAQ (reference sequence). The CDR3 DNA follows: TGTGCCAGCAGCTTGCCGGGTGAGCAGTACTTC. Protein sequence: CASSLPGEQYF.

The V and J genes are TRBV5-1 and TRBJ2-1; D unresolved. The CDR3 runs to 12 residues. Trimming took off 0 bases at V and 7 bases at J, with 5 bases between the two ends. Germline V CDR1 and CDR2: SGHRS, YFSETQ. The CDR3 DNA is TGCGCCAGCAGCTTGGTTTGGAATGAGCAGTTCTTC. Translated, it gives CASSLVWNEQFF.

The J gene is TRBJ1-3, the V gene TRBV20-1; TRBD1 is a possible D gene (5 bases). CDR3 length: 13 amino acids. Germline V lookup: CDR1 DFQATT, CDR2 SNEGSKA (reference sequence). Trimming shortened V by 6 bases and J by 0 bases, and 9 bases separated the two germline ends. This CDR3 reads CSATTGSGNTIYF. The CDR3 nucleotides read TGCAGTGCCACCACAGGCTCTGGAAACACCATATATTTT.

The J gene is TRBJ2-7, the V gene TRBV20-1; D is possibly TRBD2 (6 bases). This CDR3 is 14 amino acids long. The germline CDR1 and CDR2 sequences are DFQATT and SNEGSKA (reference sequence). Trimming took 6 bases from V and 2 from J, leaving 17 bases between them. The CDR3 loop is CSADRDSGPYEQYF. DNA of the CDR3: TGCAGTGCCGACCGGGATAGCGGCCCCTACGAGCAGTACTTC.

The chain carries TRBV5-6 and TRBJ2-7, with a possible D match to TRBD1 (6 bases). The CDR3 is made up of 12 amino acids. Germline-derived CDR1 and CDR2 are SGHDT and YYEEEE. The V end lost 2 bases, the J end lost 12 bases, and 15 bases lay between the germline ends. This CDR3 is CASSLGDTVPYV. In nucleotides, the CDR3 is TGTGCCAGCAGCTTAGGGGACACCGTCCCGTACGTC.

The chain is built from TRBV29-1 and TRBJ2-1; 12 bases agree with TRBD2. V trimming: 0 bases; J trimming: 9 bases; junction bases outside the gene matches: 12. The length of the CDR3 is 17 residues. Germline-derived CDR1 and CDR2 are SQVTM and ANQGSEA. CDR3 region: CSVEDGFQLAGGGEQFF. The CDR3 DNA is TGCAGCGTTGAAGATGGTTTCCAACTAGCGGGAGGCGGTGAGCAGTTCTTC.

The chain links TRBV29-1 to TRBJ2-7; 7 positions agree with TRBD1. The V segment lost 7 bases and the J segment 4 bases; nucleotides outside the gene matches: 10. The germline CDR1 and CDR2 sequences are SQVTM and ANQGSEA. The length of the CDR3 is 13 residues. CDR3 protein: CSGTTGTGYEQYF. CDR3 in DNA: TGCAGCGGGACGACAGGGACGGGGTACGAGCAGTACTTC.

The chain combines TRBV7-9 with TRBJ1-2; D is unclear. The CDR3 runs to 15 residues. The ends were cut back, 5 bases at V and 4 bases at J, with 17 bases in the middle. Germline V gene data show CDR1 as SEHNR and CDR2 as FQNEAQ (reference sequence). The CDR3 spells CASSTSRVPSYGYTF. The CDR3, as DNA: TGTGCCAGCAGCACTTCAAGGGTTCCAAGCTATGGCTACACCTTC.

This sequence joins TRBV25-1 and TRBJ2-3; D unresolved. Germline CDR1 reads MGHDK; CDR2 reads SYGVNS. CDR3 size: 11 residues. With 3 bases removed from V and 3 bases from J, the gap between germline ends came to 1 base. The CDR3, as DNA: TGTGCCAGCAGTGAGACAGATACGCAGTATTTT. Amino acid sequence: CASSETDTQYF.

The rearrangement joins TRBV20-1 to TRBJ2-7; D is possibly TRBD2 (7 bases). Trimming took 1 base from V and 4 from J, leaving 11 bases between them. The CDR3 has 13 amino acids. Germline values: CDR1 DFQATT, CDR2 SNEGSKA (reference sequence). The CDR3 DNA sequence: TGCAGTGCTAGAGGAGGGGGGGCTTACGAGCAGTACTTC. Encoded protein: CSARGGGAYEQYF.

This chain uses TRBV7-9 with TRBJ1-1; 7 bases align to TRBD1. This CDR3 is 13 amino acids long. Germline-derived CDR1 and CDR2 are SEHNR and FQNEAQ (reference sequence). Germline trimming cut 2 bases from V and 5 bases from J; bases unmatched to any gene: 2. CDR3 residues: CASSLSGGTEAFF. CDR3 nucleotides: TGTGCCAGCAGCTTATCAGGGGGTACTGAAGCTTTCTTT.

The V and J genes are TRBV5-1 and TRBJ1-1, with 8 bases lining up with TRBD1. With V trimmed by 4 bases and J by 0 bases, 5 bases remained unmatched. Germline-derived CDR1 and CDR2 are SGHRS and YFSETQ. The CDR3 runs to 15 residues. The DNA of the CDR3 is TGCGCCAGCAGCCTCAGGACAGGGATGAACACTGAAGCTTTCTTT. This codes for CASSLRTGMNTEAFF.

V and J are TRBV20-1 and TRBJ2-1; D not resolved. The ends were cut back, 0 bases at V and 10 bases at J, with 10 bases in the middle. The CDR3 is 12 amino acids. Germline assignment: CDR1 DFQATT and CDR2 SNEGSKA (reference sequence). The CDR3 region has the DNA TGCAGTGCTAGAGATTCGAGGCCCGAGCAGTTCTTC. This encodes CSARDSRPEQFF.

V and J are TRBV29-1 and TRBJ2-3, with 9 bases that match TRBD2. J was trimmed by 1 base and V by 2 bases; bases with no gene match: 4. Looked up from germline, CDR1 is SQVTM and CDR2 is ANQGSEA. CDR3 length: 15 residues. The DNA for the CDR3 is TGCAGCGTTGAACGACTAGCGGATGGCACAGATACGCAGTATTTT. Translated, it gives CSVERLADGTDTQYF.

The chain joins TRBV5-1 to TRBJ2-6, with a weak D call TRBD2 (6 bases). Germline V CDR1 and CDR2: SGHRS, YFSETQ. The CDR3 has 17 amino acids. The ends were cut back, 0 bases at V and 2 bases at J, with 12 bases in the middle. This CDR3 is CASSLDSWEAGANVLTF. CDR3 coding DNA: TGCGCCAGCAGCTTGGATTCCTGGGAGGCTGGGGCCAACGTCCTGACTTTC.

This rearrangement joins TRBV29-1 to TRBJ2-3; a weak D match, TRBD2 (5 bases). Trimming shortened V by 3 bases and J by 4 bases, and 17 bases separated the two germline ends. Germline lookup yields CDR1 SQVTM and CDR2 ANQGSEA. This CDR3 has 15 residues. The CDR3 DNA is TGCAGCGTTGAGGGCGCCTTTCCAGCGGCAGATACGCAGTATTTT. Amino acid sequence: CSVEGAFPAADTQYF.

The chain couples TRBV20-1 to TRBJ2-5, with unresolved D. Trimming removed 2 bases from V and 1 base from J, with 5 bases in between. The CDR3 is made up of 12 amino acids. Looked up from germline, CDR1 is DFQATT and CDR2 is SNEGSKA (reference sequence). The CDR3 spells CSARSVQETQYF. The CDR3 nucleotides read TGCAGTGCTAGATCAGTCCAAGAGACCCAGTACTTC.

V is TRBV6-5 and J is TRBJ1-2, with a possible D match to TRBD1 (6 bases). V was cut by 6 bases and J by 7 bases, with 12 bases left in between. The CDR3 covers 12 residues. From germline, CDR1 is MNHEY and CDR2 SVGAGI. The CDR3 sequence: CASSGDTGGYTF. CDR3 coding DNA: TGTGCCAGCAGCGGGGACACGGGTGGCTACACCTTC.

V gene TRBV29-1 combines with J gene TRBJ1-5, with TRBD1 as a possible D gene (5 bases). Deletions cut 3 bases from V and 1 base from J, with 10 bases between. Germline values: CDR1 SQVTM, CDR2 ANQGSEA. CDR3 length: 14 amino acids. In nucleotides, the CDR3 is TGCAGCGTTGATACGGGGGGGAGCAATCAGCCCCAGCATTTT. This gives the protein CSVDTGGSNQPQHF.